The 10 T cell receptor beta chains reported below all come from one sample, sequenced in a study of long-term antiretroviral therapy in people with HIV. Samples were assayed with immunoSEQ v3.0 at survey level. Clones were read by immunoSEQ multiplex PCR, and TCRdb kept only the in-frame ones, dropping some. This table holds roughly 29,000 clones, just under 95% found once. The sample here was unsorted PBMCs, taken 5.3 years after starting antiretroviral therapy. Source of these receptors: a man in his forties or fifties with HIV.

There are a few counts of this clone. The chain carries TRBV20-1 and TRBJ1-1; D is perhaps TRBD1 (6 bases). This CDR3 has 10 residues. Trimming stripped 6 bases from V and 8 bases from J, with 10 bases between. CDR1 DFQATT and CDR2 SNEGSKA come from the germline V gene (reference sequence). The CDR3, as DNA: TGCAGTGCCGAGGGGGAAGAAGCTTTCTTT. It yields the protein CSAEGEEAFF.

The J gene is TRBJ1-5, the V gene TRBV7-2, with D tentatively TRBD1 (5 bases). V was trimmed by 1 base and J by 4 bases, leaving 11 bases between them. From germline, CDR1 is SGHTA and CDR2 FQGNSA. The CDR3 is 15 residues long. CDR3 in DNA: TGTGCCAGCAGCTTAGATGGGGCGGGGAATCAGCCCCAGCATTTT. Its translation: CASSLDGAGNQPQHF.

This chain links TRBV27 with TRBJ1-1, with TRBD1 matching over 7 bases. This CDR3 has 14 residues. Losses at the gene ends were 6 bases for V and 1 base for J; bases not matched to a gene: 5. The germline V gene has CDR1 MNHEY and CDR2 SMNVEV (reference sequence). The CDR3 DNA sequence: TGTGCCAGCAGGAGAGGGGGCGGGAACACTGAAGCTTTCTTT. It codes for CASRRGGGNTEAFF.

The gene calls are TRBV21-1 and TRBJ1-1. TRBV21-1 is recorded as a pseudogene. This CDR3 has 11 amino acids. As DNA, the CDR3 is TGTGCCAGCAGCATGGGAGAAGGGGCTTTCTTT. Encoded protein: CASSMGEGAFF.

In DNA form, the CDR3 reads TGTGCCAGCAGTGAAGTCTTTAACTACGAGCAGTACTTC. Translation: CASSEVFNYEQYF. The chain recombines TRBV6-1 with TRBJ2-7; D not certain. Germline loops: CDR1 MNHNS, CDR2 SASEGT. Trimming cost V 1 base and J 3 bases, with 7 bases left between them. CDR3 length equals 13 residues.

This chain links TRBV7-2 with TRBJ1-1; the match to TRBD1 covers 7 bases. The V and J ends lost 4 bases and 1 base, in that order; junction bases with no gene match: 3. CDR1 SGHTA and CDR2 FQGNSA come from the germline V gene. The CDR3 has 14 amino acids. In DNA form, the CDR3 reads TGTGCCAGCAGCTCTTGGACAGGGAACACTGAAGCTTTCTTT. It is translated as CASSSWTGNTEAFF.

The CDR3 bases are TGTGCCTGGAGTTCCTATGTGGACAGCGGGGTTTCACCCCTCCACTTT. Amino acid sequence: CAWSSYVDSGVSPLHF. The gene calls are TRBV30 and TRBJ1-6, with D perhaps TRBD1 (6 bases). This CDR3 contains 16 residues. Germline-derived CDR1 and CDR2 are GTSNPN and SVGIG (reference sequence). V lost 2 bases, J lost 9 bases, and 20 bases lay in between.

This chain links TRBV11-3 with TRBJ2-2, with 7 bases lining up with TRBD1. J lost 4 bases, V lost 4 bases, and 6 bases had no gene match. The CDR3 extends over 15 amino acids. Germline V lookup: CDR1 SGHNT, CDR2 YENEEA. CDR3 sequence (DNA): TGTGCCAGCAGCTCCAGACAGGGTATCACCGGGGAGCTGTTTTTT. It is translated as CASSSRQGITGELFF.

V usage is TRBV6-1 and J usage is TRBJ1-1; tentative D call: TRBD1 (6 bases). The CDR3 consists of 12 residues. Trimming shortened V by 4 bases and J by 5 bases, and 8 bases separated the two germline ends. Germline CDR1 MNHNS, CDR2 SASEGT. CDR3: CASSARGTEAFF. CDR3 coding DNA: TGTGCCAGCAGTGCCAGGGGTACTGAAGCTTTCTTT.

The chain links TRBV4-3 to TRBJ1-3; unclear D gene. CDR1 LGHNA and CDR2 YSLEER come from the germline V gene. CDR3 length equals 15 residues. V lost 0 bases and J 4 bases, leaving 10 bases between the germline ends. Written as DNA, the CDR3 is TGCGCCAGCAGCCAAGATGCGACAAACGGAAACACCATATATTTT. Its protein is CASSQDATNGNTIYF.